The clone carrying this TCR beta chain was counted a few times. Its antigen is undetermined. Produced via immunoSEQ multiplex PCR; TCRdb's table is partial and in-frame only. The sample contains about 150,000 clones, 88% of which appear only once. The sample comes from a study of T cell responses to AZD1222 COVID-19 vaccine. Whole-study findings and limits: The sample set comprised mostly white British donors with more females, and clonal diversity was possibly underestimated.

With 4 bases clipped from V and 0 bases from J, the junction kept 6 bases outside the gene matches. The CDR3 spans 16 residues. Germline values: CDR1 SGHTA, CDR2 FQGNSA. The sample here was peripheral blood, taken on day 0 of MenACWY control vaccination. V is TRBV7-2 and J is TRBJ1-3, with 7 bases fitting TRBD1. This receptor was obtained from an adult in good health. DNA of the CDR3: TGTGCCAGCAGCTGGACAGGCATTTCCTCTGGAAACACCATATATTTT. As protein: CASSWTGISSGNTIYF.